These 28 T cell receptor beta chains share one sample of origin, sequenced in a study of blood T cell repertoires in COVID-19 (dated by TCRdb to the early 2020s). Preparation of the library involved the immunoSEQ multiplex PCR assay. The source is immuneACCESS, and TCRdb retained only in-frame sequences with V and J called. Part of the clones is not carried over; for the studies checked, unresolved V genes explain less than half of this, and the remainder is unexplained. Here the sample has over 300,000 clones; more than 80% occur a single time. Around 1.2% of the sample is taken by the ten largest. Material for sequencing was peripheral blood. The receptors here all came from a middle-aged man with acute or convalescent COVID-19.

This clone has just one count. This CDR3 is CASSPDRAGEQYF. The CDR3 DNA follows: TGTGCCAGCTCCCCTGACAGGGCGGGCGAGCAGTACTTC. J is TRBJ2-7 and V is TRBV18, with TRBD1 matching over 7 bases. Germline values: CDR1 KGHSH, CDR2 LQKENI. This CDR3 contains 13 residues. V trimming: 6 bases; J trimming: 6 bases; junction bases outside the gene matches: 8.

Turning to this clone: The sample has other DNA sequences that encode this CDR3 too. The chain combines TRBV5-1 with TRBJ2-3, with D possibly TRBD1 on 6 matching bases. Germline CDR1 SGHRS, CDR2 YFSETQ. The CDR3 sequence is 14 residues long. Between the trimmed V and J ends, which lost 4 bases and 0 bases, there was a span of 9 bases. The CDR3 reads CASSLGQSTDTQYF. The DNA of the CDR3 is TGCGCCAGCAGCCTAGGACAGAGCACAGATACGCAGTATTTT.

The J gene is TRBJ1-6, the V gene TRBV24-1; no clear D gene. V gave up 6 bases and J gave up 9 bases, with 8 bases separating them. This CDR3 is built from 12 residues. The germline V gene encodes CDR1 KGHDR and CDR2 SFDVKD. The CDR3 loop is CATSRQSSPLHF. CDR3 DNA sequence: TGTGCCACCAGTCGACAAAGTTCACCCCTCCACTTT.

The genes are TRBV6-4 and TRBJ1-1; no clear D gene. Germline assignment: CDR1 MRHNA and CDR2 SNTAGT. Trimming took 4 bases from V and 1 from J, leaving 10 bases between them. The length of the CDR3 is 14 residues. Here the CDR3 reads CASSASPGNTEAFF. The CDR3 nucleotides read TGTGCCAGCAGTGCCTCCCCGGGGAACACTGAAGCTTTCTTT.

V is TRBV27 and J is TRBJ1-2; 9 bases are a match to TRBD1. The V segment lost 1 base and the J segment 7 bases; nucleotides outside the gene matches: 1. Germline values: CDR1 MNHEY, CDR2 SMNVEV (reference sequence). The CDR3 consists of 13 residues. The chain's CDR3 is CASSLLDRGGYTF. The CDR3, as DNA: TGTGCCAGCAGTTTATTGGACAGGGGTGGCTACACCTTC.

The chain employs TRBV12-5 and TRBJ1-1; D remains ambiguous. Germline V gives CDR1 LGHNT, CDR2 FRNRAP. The V and J ends lost 7 bases and 0 bases respectively, with 9 bases between them. The CDR3 covers 13 residues. The CDR3 is CASAYELNTEAFF. The CDR3 DNA reads TGTGCTAGTGCCTATGAGTTGAACACTGAAGCTTTCTTT. The full variable domain, in which reference TRBV12-5 and TRBJ1-1 provide the parts outside the CDR3, is DARVTQTPRHKVTEMGQEVTMRCQPILGHNTVFWYRQTMMQGLELLAYFRNRAPLDDSGMPKDRFSAEMPDATLATLKIQPSEPRDSAVYFCASAYELNTEAFFGQGTRLTVV.

J is TRBJ1-5 and V is TRBV28, with 7 bases lining up with TRBD1. CDR3 length: 16 residues. V lost 3 bases to trimming and J lost 1 base; unmatched junction nucleotides: 6. Germline values: CDR1 MDHEN, CDR2 SYDVKM. The CDR3 nucleotides are TGTGCCAGCAGTTTGCGACAGGGTGGCAGCAATCAGCCCCAGCATTTT. This translates into CASSLRQGGSNQPQHF.

The J gene is TRBJ2-2, the V gene TRBV5-1; maybe TRBD2 (6 bases). The V gene lost 5 bases and the J gene lost 1 base, with 12 bases spanning the gap. CDR1 and CDR2 (germline): SGHRS, YFSETQ. The CDR3 runs 15 residues. The DNA for the CDR3 is TGCGCCAGCAGAAGGGCGGGAAGGAACACCGGGGAGCTGTTTTTT. It translates to CASRRAGRNTGELFF.

The chain links TRBV6-2 or TRBV6-3 to TRBJ1-5; 8 bases fit TRBD1. Trimming removed 6 bases from V and 3 bases from J; junction bases left unmatched: 7. The germline V gene has CDR1 MNHEY and CDR2 SVGEGT. The CDR3 covers 15 residues. The CDR3 region is CASSAGQGFNQPQHF. CDR3 sequence (DNA): TGTGCCAGCAGCGCAGGACAGGGCTTCAATCAGCCCCAGCATTTT.

This clone was seen only once. The V and J genes are TRBV5-8 and TRBJ1-3; the D gene is possibly TRBD1 (5 bases). Germline V gives CDR1 SGHTS, CDR2 YDEGEE. Trimming left V 2 bases short and J 5 bases short, with 8 bases between. The CDR3 is made up of 13 amino acids. The CDR3 is CASSLRQRNTIYF. In DNA, the CDR3 is TGTGCCAGCAGCTTACGACAGCGAAACACCATATATTTT.

The chain employs TRBV6-1 and TRBJ2-3; 13 bases line up with TRBD2. The germline V gene encodes CDR1 MNHNS and CDR2 SASEGT. The CDR3 spans 16 residues. The ends lost 4 bases at V and 6 bases at J; junction bases unmatched: 7. CDR3 region: CASSGRLAGGRDTQYF. In DNA, the CDR3 is TGTGCCAGCAGTGGGCGACTAGCGGGAGGCCGGGATACGCAGTATTTT.

The rearrangement links TRBV5-8 to TRBJ1-1, with D unclear. Germline CDR1 SGHTS, CDR2 YDEGEE. V lost 1 base, J lost 0 bases, and 7 bases lay in between. The CDR3 runs 14 residues. The CDR3 DNA is TGTGCCAGCAGCTTGCCGAGGATGAACACTGAAGCTTTCTTT. Its translation: CASSLPRMNTEAFF.

With respect to this clone: Additional DNA sequences in this sample encode the identical CDR3. The chain links TRBV27 to TRBJ2-7; TRBD1 aligns across 7 bases. Per the germline V gene, CDR1 is MNHEY and CDR2 is SMNVEV (reference sequence). This CDR3 contains 14 residues. V shed 2 bases and J 4 bases; nucleotides not matched to a gene: 5. The CDR3 DNA reads TGTGCCAGCAGTTTACGGACAGGAGGATACGAGCAGTACTTC. It encodes CASSLRTGGYEQYF.

The chain uses TRBV27 and TRBJ2-7; maybe TRBD2 (7 bases). V was cut by 6 bases and J by 1 base, with 16 bases left in between. CDR1 and CDR2 from the germline V gene are MNHEY and SMNVEV (reference sequence). The CDR3 loop spans 15 amino acids. CDR3 sequence (DNA): TGTGCCAGCAGCTTTCGGGGGGCGGGATCCTACGAGCAGTACTTC. Translated, it gives CASSFRGAGSYEQYF.

This clone was seen just once. The rearrangement joins TRBV19 to TRBJ1-6; a weak D match, TRBD1 (5 bases). The CDR3 is made up of 14 amino acids. Trimming pared 3 bases from V and 5 bases from J, leaving 8 bases between. CDR1 and CDR2 (germline): LNHDA, SQIVND (reference sequence). The CDR3: CASSIQGNNSPLHF. CDR3 in DNA: TGTGCCAGTAGTATTCAGGGAAATAATTCACCCCTCCACTTT.

This chain connects TRBV6-2 or TRBV6-3 to TRBJ1-4, with D uncertain. The germline V gene has CDR1 MNHEY and CDR2 SVGEGT. The ends were cut back, 0 bases at V and 14 bases at J, with 10 bases in the middle. This CDR3 region has 12 residues. CDR3 nucleotides: TGTGCCAGCAGTTACTCTACAGTACGCCTGTTTTTT. Amino acid sequence: CASSYSTVRLFF.

The V call is TRBV15, the J call TRBJ2-3; D is perhaps TRBD2 (5 bases). Germline-derived CDR1 and CDR2 are LNHNV and YYDKDF (reference sequence). Deletions cut 0 bases from V and 2 bases from J, with 9 bases between. This CDR3 is built from 15 residues. The CDR3, as DNA: TGTGCCACCAGCAGAGACGCGAGGGTCACAGATACGCAGTATTTT. It encodes CATSRDARVTDTQYF. Using reference TRBV15 and TRBJ2-3 for the parts outside the CDR3, the full variable domain is DAMVIQNPRYQVTQFGKPVTLSCSQTLNHNVMYWYQQKSSQAPKLLFHYYDKDFNNEADTPDNFQSRRPNTSFCFLDIRSPGLGDTAMYLCATSRDARVTDTQYFGPGTRLTVL.

The chain recombines TRBV6-1 with TRBJ2-1, with 11 nucleotides matching TRBD2. This CDR3 is 19 amino acids long. The germline V gene has CDR1 MNHNS and CDR2 SASEGT. V dropped 3 bases and J dropped 6; count of bases not matched to a gene: 16. This chain's CDR3 is CASSEPPWLAGGPGNEQFF. The CDR3 coding sequence is TGTGCCAGCAGTGAGCCCCCTTGGTTAGCGGGAGGGCCTGGCAATGAGCAGTTCTTC.

J is TRBJ2-7 and V is TRBV10-2, with 10 bases aligning to TRBD1. Germline V gives CDR1 WSHSY, CDR2 SAAADI. This CDR3 has 13 residues. V shed 5 bases and J 6 bases; nucleotides not matched to a gene: 4. CDR3 sequence reads: CASSKDRGLEQYF. The CDR3 nucleotides are TGCGCCAGCAGTAAAGACAGGGGGCTCGAGCAGTACTTC.

V gene TRBV30 combines with J gene TRBJ1-1, with D perhaps matching TRBD1 (5 bases). The germline V and J ends were trimmed by 4 bases and 4 bases, with 13 bases remaining between them. The CDR3 contains 13 residues. CDR1 and CDR2 (germline): GTSNPN, SVGIG (reference sequence). The DNA of the CDR3 is TGTGCCTGGACGGGGGTGTTCGCCACTGAAGCTTTCTTT. Its translation is CAWTGVFATEAFF.

The chain uses TRBV7-9 and TRBJ2-7, with 7 bases fitting TRBD2. The ends lost 5 bases at V and 3 bases at J; junction bases unmatched: 10. The CDR3 runs to 15 residues. The germline V gene has CDR1 SEHNR and CDR2 FQNEAQ (reference sequence). The CDR3 protein is CASSLTGGGFYEQYF. CDR3 sequence (DNA): TGTGCCAGCAGCCTAACGGGGGGAGGATTCTACGAGCAGTACTTC.

J is TRBJ1-5 and V is TRBV27, with a weak D call TRBD1 (5 bases). The CDR3 consists of 16 residues. V was shortened by 11 bases and J by 11 bases, with 31 bases between the two germline ends. The germline V gene has CDR1 MNHEY and CDR2 SMNVEV (reference sequence). Here the CDR3 reads CAPLVPQGGSNRAQHF. As DNA, the CDR3 is TGTGCCCCCCTTGTACCCCAGGGCGGGAGTAATCGGGCCCAGCATTTT.

J is TRBJ2-1 and V is TRBV10-3; 7 bases are shared with TRBD2. The CDR3 is 13 residues long. Germline CDR1 is ENHRY and CDR2 is SYGVKD. Unmatched junction bases numbered 1, after V lost 7 bases and J lost 1 base. The CDR3 bases are TGTGCCATCATGGGGGGGTCCTACAATGAGCAGTTCTTC. This gives the protein CAIMGGSYNEQFF.

This chain connects TRBV5-1 to TRBJ2-1, with TRBD1 as a possible D gene (5 bases). Germline lookup yields CDR1 SGHRS and CDR2 YFSETQ. This CDR3 is built from 12 residues. Trimming pared 1 base from V and 6 bases from J, leaving 5 bases between. CDR3 region: CASSLTGNEQFF. Here the CDR3 DNA reads TGCGCCAGCAGCTTGACAGGCAATGAGCAGTTCTTC.

The V and J genes are TRBV27 and TRBJ2-1; 12 bases line up with TRBD2. Germline V gene sequence: CDR1 MNHEY, CDR2 SMNVEV (reference sequence). V was clipped by 3 bases and J by 9 bases; unmatched bases: 6. This CDR3 has 15 amino acids. Here the CDR3 reads CASSFWTSGTGEQFF. The CDR3 DNA follows: TGTGCCAGCAGTTTCTGGACTAGCGGGACGGGTGAGCAGTTCTTC.

This clone has more than one count but fewer than ten. The V call is TRBV24-1, the J call TRBJ2-1, with 9 bases fitting TRBD2. V gave up 4 bases and J gave up 6 bases; unmatched junction bases: 6. This CDR3 contains 15 residues. Germline CDR1 and CDR2: KGHDR and SFDVKD. The CDR3, as DNA: TGTGCCACCAGTGACCAAGGACTAGCGTCCAATGAGCAGTTCTTC. The encoded protein is CATSDQGLASNEQFF.

The rearrangement uses TRBV30 and TRBJ2-7; 7 nucleotides line up with TRBD2. The CDR3 covers 14 residues. Germline V gene data show CDR1 as GTSNPN and CDR2 as SVGIG (reference sequence). V lost 0 bases and J lost 2; bases outside the gene matches: 4. The CDR3 reads CAWSVGGDAYEQYF. The CDR3 coding sequence is TGTGCCTGGAGTGTGGGGGGGGACGCCTACGAGCAGTACTTC. Supplemented by reference TRBV30 and TRBJ2-7, the full variable domain reads SQTIHQWPATLVQPVGSPLSLECTVEGTSNPNLYWYRQAAGRGLQLLFYSVGIGQISSEVPQNLSASRPQDRQFILSSKKLLLSDSGFYLCAWSVGGDAYEQYFGPGTRLTVT.

For the CDR3, the DNA is TGTGCCAGCAGCCGCGATTTTTTGGACAGGGTTTCACCCCTCCACTTT. Amino acid sequence: CASSRDFLDRVSPLHF. This chain uses TRBV4-2 with TRBJ1-6; 8 nucleotides agree with TRBD1. This CDR3 is 16 amino acids long. The germline CDR1 and CDR2 sequences are LGHNA and YNFKEQ. V was clipped by 4 bases and J by 9 bases; unmatched bases: 11.